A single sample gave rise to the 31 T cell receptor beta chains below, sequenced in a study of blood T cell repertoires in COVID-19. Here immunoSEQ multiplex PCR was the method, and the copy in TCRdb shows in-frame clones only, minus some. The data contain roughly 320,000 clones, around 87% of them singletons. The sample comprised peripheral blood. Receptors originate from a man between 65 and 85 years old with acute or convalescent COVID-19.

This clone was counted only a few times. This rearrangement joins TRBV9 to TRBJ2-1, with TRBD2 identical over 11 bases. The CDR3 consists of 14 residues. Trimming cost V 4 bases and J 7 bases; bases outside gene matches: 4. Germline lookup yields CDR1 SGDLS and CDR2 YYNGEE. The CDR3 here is CASSPTSGINEQFF. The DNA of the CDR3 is TGTGCCAGCAGCCCGACTAGCGGGATTAATGAGCAGTTCTTC.

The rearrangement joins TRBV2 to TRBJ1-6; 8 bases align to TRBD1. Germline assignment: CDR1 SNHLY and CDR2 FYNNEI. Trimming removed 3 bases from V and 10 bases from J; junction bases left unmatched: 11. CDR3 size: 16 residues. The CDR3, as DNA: TGTGCCAGCAGTGACTCGACAGGGGAGATAGAATCACCCCTCCACTTT. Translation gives CASSDSTGEIESPLHF.

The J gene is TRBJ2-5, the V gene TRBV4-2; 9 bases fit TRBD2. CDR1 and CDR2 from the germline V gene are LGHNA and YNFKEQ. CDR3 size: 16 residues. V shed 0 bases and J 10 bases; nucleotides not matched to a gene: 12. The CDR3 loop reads CASSQEGGGAPQIQYF. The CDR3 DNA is TGTGCCAGCAGCCAAGAGGGCGGGGGGGCCCCCCAGATCCAGTACTTC.

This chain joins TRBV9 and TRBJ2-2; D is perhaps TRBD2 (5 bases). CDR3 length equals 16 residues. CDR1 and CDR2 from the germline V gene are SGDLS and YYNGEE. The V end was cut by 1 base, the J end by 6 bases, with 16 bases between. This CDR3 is CASSVTPSSDSGELFF. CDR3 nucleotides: TGTGCCAGCAGCGTAACCCCTAGCAGTGACTCCGGGGAGCTGTTTTTT.

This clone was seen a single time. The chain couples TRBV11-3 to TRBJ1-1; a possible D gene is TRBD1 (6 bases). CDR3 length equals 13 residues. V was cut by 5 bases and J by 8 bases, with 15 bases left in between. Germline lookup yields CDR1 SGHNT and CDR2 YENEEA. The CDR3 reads CASSVSRQAEAFF. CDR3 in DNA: TGTGCCAGCAGCGTTTCAAGACAGGCCGAAGCTTTCTTT.

The CDR3 DNA sequence: TGTGCCATCAGTGGGATTGACAGGGGATACACCATATATTTT. As protein: CAISGIDRGYTIYF. V gene TRBV10-3 combines with J gene TRBJ1-3; 8 nucleotides match TRBD1. The germline V gene has CDR1 ENHRY and CDR2 SYGVKD. V trimming: 4 bases; J trimming: 8 bases; junction bases outside the gene matches: 7. This CDR3 region has 14 residues.

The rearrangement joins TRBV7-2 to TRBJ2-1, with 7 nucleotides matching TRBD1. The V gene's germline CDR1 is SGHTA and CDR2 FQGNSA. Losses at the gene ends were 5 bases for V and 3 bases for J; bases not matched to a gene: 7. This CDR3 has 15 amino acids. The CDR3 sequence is CASSQTAGGYNEQFF. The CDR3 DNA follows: TGTGCCAGCAGCCAAACGGCAGGGGGCTACAATGAGCAGTTCTTC.

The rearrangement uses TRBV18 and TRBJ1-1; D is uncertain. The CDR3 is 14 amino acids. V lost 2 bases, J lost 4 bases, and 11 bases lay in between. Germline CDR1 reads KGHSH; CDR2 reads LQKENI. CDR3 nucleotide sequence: TGTGCCAGCTCACCAAGCGGGGAGGGCACTGAAGCTTTCTTT. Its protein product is CASSPSGEGTEAFF. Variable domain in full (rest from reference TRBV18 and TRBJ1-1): NAGVMQNPRHLVRRRGQEARLRCSPMKGHSHVYWYRQLPEEGLKFMVYLQKENIIDESGMPKERFSAEFPKEGPSILRIQQVVRGDSAAYFCASSPSGEGTEAFFGQGTRLTVV.

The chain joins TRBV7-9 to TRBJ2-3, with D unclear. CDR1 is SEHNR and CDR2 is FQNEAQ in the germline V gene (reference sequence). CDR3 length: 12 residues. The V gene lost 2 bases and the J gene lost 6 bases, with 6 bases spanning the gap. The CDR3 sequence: CASSLLRDTQYF. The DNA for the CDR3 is TGTGCCAGCAGCTTACTCCGGGATACGCAGTATTTT.

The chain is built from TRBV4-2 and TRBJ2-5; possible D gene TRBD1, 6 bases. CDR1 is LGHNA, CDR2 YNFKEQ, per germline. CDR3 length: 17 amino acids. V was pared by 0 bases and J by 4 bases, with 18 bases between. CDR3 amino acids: CASSQEGVRGTGETQYF. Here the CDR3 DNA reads TGTGCCAGCAGCCAAGAGGGGGTCAGGGGAACGGGAGAGACCCAGTACTTC.

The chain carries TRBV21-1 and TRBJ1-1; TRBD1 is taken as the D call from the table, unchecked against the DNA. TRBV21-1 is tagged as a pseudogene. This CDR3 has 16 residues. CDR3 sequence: CASSRAGGAGNTEAFF. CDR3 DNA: TGTGCCAGCAGCAGAGCAGGGGGCGCGGGGAACACTGAAGCTTTCTTT.

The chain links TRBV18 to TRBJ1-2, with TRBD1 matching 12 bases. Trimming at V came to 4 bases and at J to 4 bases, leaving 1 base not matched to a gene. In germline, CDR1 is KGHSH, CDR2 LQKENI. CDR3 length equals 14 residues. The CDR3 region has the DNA TGTGCCAGCTCACTGGGACAGGGGGCCTATGGCTACACCTTC. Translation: CASSLGQGAYGYTF. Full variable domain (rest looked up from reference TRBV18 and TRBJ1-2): NAGVMQNPRHLVRRRGQEARLRCSPMKGHSHVYWYRQLPEEGLKFMVYLQKENIIDESGMPKERFSAEFPKEGPSILRIQQVVRGDSAAYFCASSLGQGAYGYTFGSGTRLTVV.

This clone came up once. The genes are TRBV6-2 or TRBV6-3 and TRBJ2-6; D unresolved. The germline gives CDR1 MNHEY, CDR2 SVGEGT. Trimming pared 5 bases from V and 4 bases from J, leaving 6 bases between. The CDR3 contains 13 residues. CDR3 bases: TGTGCCAGCAGTAAAACAGGGGCCAACGTCCTGACTTTC. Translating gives CASSKTGANVLTF.

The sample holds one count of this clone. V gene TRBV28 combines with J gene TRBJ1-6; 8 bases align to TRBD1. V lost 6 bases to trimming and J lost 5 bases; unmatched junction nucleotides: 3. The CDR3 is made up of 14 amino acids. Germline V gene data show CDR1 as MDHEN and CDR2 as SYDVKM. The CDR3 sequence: CASRMGQDNSPLHF. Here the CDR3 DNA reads TGTGCCAGCAGGATGGGACAGGATAATTCACCCCTCCACTTT.

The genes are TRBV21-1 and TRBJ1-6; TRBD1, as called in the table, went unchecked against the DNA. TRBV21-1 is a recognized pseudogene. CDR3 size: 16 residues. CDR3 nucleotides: TGTGCCAGCAGCCACCGGGGCAGGGGGTATAATTCACCCCTCCACTTT. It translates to CASSHRGRGYNSPLHF.

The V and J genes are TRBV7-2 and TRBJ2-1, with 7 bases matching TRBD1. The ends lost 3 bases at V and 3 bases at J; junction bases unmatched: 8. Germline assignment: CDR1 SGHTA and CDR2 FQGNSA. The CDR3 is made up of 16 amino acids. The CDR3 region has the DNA TGTGCCAGCAGCTTCATACGGGACAGCATCTACAATGAGCAGTTCTTC. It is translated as CASSFIRDSIYNEQFF.

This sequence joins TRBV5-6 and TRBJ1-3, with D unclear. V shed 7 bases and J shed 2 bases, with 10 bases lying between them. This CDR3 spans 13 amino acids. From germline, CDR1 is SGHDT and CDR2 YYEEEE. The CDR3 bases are TGTGCCAGCCGGGGAAACCCTGGAAACACCATATATTTT. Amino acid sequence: CASRGNPGNTIYF.

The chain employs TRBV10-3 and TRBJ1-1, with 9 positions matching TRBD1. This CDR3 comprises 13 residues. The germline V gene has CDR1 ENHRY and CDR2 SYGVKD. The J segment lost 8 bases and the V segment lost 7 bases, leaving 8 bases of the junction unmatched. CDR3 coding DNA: TGTGCCATCACTAGGACAGGGGAAAGGGAAGCTTTCTTT. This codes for CAITRTGEREAFF.

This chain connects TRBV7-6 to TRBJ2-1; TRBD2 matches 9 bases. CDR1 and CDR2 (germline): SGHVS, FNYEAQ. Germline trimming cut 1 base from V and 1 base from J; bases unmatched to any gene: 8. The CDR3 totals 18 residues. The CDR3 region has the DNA TGTGCCAGCAGCTTAGGATCCGGCGGGAGGGCATCCTACAATGAGCAGTTCTTC. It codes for CASSLGSGGRASYNEQFF.

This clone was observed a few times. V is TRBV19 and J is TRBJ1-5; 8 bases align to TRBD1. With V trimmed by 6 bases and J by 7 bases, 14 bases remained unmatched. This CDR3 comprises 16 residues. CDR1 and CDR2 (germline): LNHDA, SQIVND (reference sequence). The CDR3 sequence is CASRRPGGAPRQPQHF. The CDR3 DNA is TGTGCCAGTAGACGGCCAGGGGGCGCCCCGCGGCAGCCCCAGCATTTT.

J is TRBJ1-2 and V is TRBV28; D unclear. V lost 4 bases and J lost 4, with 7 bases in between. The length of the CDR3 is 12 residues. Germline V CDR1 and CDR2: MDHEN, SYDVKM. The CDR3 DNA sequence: TGTGCCAGCAGTTCTGACACCTATGGCTACACCTTC. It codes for CASSSDTYGYTF.

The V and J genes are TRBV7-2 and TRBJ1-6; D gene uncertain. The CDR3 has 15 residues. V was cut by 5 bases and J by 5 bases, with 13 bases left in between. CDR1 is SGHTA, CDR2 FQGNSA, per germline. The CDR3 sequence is CASSVDGGHNSPLHF. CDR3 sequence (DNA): TGTGCCAGCAGCGTAGATGGAGGGCATAATTCACCCCTCCACTTT. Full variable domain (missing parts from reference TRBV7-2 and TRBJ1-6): GAGVSQSPSNKVTEKGKDVELRCDPISGHTALYWYRQSLGQGLEFLIYFQGNSAPDKSGLPSDRFSAERTGGSVSTLTIQRTQQEDSAVYLCASSVDGGHNSPLHFGNGTRLTVT.

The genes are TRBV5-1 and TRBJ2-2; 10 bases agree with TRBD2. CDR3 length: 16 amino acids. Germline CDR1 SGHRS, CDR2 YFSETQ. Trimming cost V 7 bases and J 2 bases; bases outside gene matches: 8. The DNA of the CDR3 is TGCGCCAGCCACCCCTTAGCGGGGGGTAACACCGGGGAGCTGTTTTTT. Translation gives CASHPLAGGNTGELFF.

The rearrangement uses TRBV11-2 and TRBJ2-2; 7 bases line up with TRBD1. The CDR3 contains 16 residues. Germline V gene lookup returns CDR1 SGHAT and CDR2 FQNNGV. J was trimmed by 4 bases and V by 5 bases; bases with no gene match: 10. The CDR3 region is CASSHPRGRITGELFF. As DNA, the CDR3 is TGTGCCAGCAGCCACCCTAGGGGGCGTATCACCGGGGAGCTGTTTTTT.

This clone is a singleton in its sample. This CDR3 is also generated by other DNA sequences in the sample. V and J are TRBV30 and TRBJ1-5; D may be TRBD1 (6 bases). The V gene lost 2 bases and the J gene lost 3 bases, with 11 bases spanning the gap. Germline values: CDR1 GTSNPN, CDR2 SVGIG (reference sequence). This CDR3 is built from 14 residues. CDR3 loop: CAWSSGTSNQPQHF. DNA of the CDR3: TGTGCCTGGAGTTCCGGGACATCCAATCAGCCCCAGCATTTT. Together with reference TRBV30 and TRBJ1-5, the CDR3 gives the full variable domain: SQTIHQWPATLVQPVGSPLSLECTVEGTSNPNLYWYRQAAGRGLQLLFYSVGIGQISSEVPQNLSASRPQDRQFILSSKKLLLSDSGFYLCAWSSGTSNQPQHFGDGTRLSIL.

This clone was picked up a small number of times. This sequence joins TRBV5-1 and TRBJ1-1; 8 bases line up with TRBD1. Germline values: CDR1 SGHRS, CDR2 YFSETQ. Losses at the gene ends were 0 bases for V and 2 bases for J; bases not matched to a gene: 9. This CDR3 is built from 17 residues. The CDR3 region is CASSLAQTGDLNTEAFF. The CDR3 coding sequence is TGCGCCAGCAGCTTGGCCCAGACAGGGGATTTAAACACTGAAGCTTTCTTT.

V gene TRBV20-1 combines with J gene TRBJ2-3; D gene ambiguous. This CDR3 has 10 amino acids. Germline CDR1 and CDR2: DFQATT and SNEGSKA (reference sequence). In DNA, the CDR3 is TGCAGCGTTCCCACAGATACGCAGTATTTT. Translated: CSVPTDTQYF.

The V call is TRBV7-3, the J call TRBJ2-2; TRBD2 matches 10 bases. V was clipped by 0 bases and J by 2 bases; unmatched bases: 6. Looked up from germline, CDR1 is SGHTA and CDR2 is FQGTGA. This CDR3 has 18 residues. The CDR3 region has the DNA TGTGCCAGCAGCTTAACGGCTAGCGGGGGCCTTAACACCGGGGAGCTGTTTTTT. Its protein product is CASSLTASGGLNTGELFF.

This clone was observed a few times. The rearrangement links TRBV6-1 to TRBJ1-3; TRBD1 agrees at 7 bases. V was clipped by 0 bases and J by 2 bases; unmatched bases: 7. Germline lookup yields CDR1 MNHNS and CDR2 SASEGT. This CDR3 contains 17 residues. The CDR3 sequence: CASSEAGTGVTGNTIYF. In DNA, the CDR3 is TGTGCCAGCAGTGAAGCGGGAACAGGGGTTACTGGAAACACCATATATTTT.

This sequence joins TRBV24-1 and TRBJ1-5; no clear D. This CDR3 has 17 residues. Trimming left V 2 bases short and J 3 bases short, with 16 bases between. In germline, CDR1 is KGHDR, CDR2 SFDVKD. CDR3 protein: CATSDSRWGGNNQPQHF. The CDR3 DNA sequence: TGTGCCACCAGTGATTCCCGATGGGGAGGGAACAATCAGCCCCAGCATTTT.

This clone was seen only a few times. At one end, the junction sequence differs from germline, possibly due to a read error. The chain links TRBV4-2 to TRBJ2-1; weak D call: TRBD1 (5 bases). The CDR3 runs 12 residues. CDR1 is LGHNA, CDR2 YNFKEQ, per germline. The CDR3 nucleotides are TGTGCCAGCAGCCAAGAGGCAGGGTCGAGGATCTTC. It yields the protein CASSQEAGSRIF.